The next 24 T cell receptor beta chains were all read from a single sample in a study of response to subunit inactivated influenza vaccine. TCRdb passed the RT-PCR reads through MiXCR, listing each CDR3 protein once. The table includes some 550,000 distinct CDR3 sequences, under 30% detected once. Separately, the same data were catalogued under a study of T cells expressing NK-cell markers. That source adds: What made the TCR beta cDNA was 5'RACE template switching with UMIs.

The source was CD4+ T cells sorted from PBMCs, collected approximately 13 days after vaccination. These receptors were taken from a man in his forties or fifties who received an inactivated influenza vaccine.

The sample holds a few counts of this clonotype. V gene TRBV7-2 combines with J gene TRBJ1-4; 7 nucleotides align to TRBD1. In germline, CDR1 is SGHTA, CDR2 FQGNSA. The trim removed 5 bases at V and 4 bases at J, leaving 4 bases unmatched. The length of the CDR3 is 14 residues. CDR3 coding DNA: TGTGCCAGCAGCAAAGGGGGCTTTAATGAAAAACTGTTTTTT. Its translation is CASSKGGFNEKLFF.

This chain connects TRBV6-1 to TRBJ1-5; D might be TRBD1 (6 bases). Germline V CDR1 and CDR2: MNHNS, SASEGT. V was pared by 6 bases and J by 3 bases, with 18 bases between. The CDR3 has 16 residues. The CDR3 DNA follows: TGTGCCAGCAGACCCCCGGGAGGGGGGCTCAATCAGCCCCAGCATTTT. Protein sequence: CASRPPGGGLNQPQHF.

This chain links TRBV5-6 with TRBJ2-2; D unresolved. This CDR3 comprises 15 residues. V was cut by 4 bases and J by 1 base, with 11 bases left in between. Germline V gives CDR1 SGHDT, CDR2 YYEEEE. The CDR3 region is CASSKDWQNTGELFF. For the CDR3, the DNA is TGTGCCAGCAGCAAAGACTGGCAGAACACCGGGGAGCTGTTTTTT.

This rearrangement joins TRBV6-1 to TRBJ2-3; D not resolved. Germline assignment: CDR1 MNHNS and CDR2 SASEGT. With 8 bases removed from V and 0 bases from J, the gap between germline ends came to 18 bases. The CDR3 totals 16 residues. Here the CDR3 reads CASCTRTPVSTDTQYF. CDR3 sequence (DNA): TGTGCCAGCTGCACCCGGACCCCAGTAAGCACAGATACGCAGTATTTT.

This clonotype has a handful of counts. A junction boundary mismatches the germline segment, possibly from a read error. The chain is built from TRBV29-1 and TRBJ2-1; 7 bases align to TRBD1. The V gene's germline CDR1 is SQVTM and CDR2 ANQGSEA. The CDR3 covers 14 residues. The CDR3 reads CSVRLRGSFNEQFF. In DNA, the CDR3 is TGCAGCGTCCGCCTCAGGGGGTCCTTCAATGAGCAGTTCTTC.

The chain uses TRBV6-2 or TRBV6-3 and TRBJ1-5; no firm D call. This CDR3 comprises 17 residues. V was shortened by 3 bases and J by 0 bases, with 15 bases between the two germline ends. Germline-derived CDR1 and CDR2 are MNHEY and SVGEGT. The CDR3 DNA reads TGTGCCAGCAGTTATGTTTTCCGGGGTTTTAGCAATCAGCCCCAGCATTTT. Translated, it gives CASSYVFRGFSNQPQHF.

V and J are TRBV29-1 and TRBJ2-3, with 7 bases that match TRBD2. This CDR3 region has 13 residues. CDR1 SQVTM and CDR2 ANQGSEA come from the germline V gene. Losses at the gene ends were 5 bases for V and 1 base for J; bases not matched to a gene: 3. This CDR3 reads CSVPLAGTDTQYF. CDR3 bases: TGCAGCGTTCCTCTAGCGGGCACAGATACGCAGTATTTT.

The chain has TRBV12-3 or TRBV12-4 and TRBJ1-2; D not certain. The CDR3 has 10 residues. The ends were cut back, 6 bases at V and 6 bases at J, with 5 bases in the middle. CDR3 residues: CASSRDGYTF. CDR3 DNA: TGTGCCAGCAGCAGAGATGGCTACACCTTC.

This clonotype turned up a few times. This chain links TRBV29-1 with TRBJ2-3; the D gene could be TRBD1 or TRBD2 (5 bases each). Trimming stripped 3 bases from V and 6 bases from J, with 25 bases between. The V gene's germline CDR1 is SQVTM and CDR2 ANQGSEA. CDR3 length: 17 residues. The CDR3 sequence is CSVERGAETPYTDTQYF. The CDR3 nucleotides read TGCAGCGTTGAGAGGGGTGCGGAGACCCCCTATACGGATACGCAGTATTTT.

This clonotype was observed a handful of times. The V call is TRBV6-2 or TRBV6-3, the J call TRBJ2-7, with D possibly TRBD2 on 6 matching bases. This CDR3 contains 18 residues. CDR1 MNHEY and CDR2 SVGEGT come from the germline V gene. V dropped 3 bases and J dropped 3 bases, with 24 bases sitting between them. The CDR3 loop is CASSYRAATPGLYYEQYF. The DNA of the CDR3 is TGTGCCAGCAGTTATAGAGCCGCAACACCGGGACTTTACTACGAGCAGTACTTC.

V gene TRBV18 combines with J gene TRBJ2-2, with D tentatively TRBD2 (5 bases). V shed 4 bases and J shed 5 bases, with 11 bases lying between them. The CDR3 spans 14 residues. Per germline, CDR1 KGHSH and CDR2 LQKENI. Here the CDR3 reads CASSRVGGTGELFF. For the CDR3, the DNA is TGTGCCAGCTCACGTGTCGGCGGGACCGGGGAGCTGTTTTTT.

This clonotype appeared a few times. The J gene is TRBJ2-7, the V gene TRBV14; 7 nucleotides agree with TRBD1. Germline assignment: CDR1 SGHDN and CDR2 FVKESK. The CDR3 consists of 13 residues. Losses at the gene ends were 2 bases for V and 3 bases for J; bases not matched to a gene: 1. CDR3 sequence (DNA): TGTGCCAGCAGCCAATGGGACAGCTACGAGCAGTACTTC. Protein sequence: CASSQWDSYEQYF.

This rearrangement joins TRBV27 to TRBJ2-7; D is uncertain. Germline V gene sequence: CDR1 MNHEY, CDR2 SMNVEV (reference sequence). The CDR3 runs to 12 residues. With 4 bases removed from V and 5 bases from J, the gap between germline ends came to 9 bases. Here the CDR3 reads CASSSVSHEQYF. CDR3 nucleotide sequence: TGTGCCAGCAGTTCAGTCAGCCACGAGCAGTACTTC.

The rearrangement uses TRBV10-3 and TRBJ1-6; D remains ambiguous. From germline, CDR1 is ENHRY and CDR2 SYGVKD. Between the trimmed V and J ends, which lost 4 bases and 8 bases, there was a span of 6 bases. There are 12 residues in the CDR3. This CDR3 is CAISVGDSPLHF. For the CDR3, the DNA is TGTGCCATCAGTGTTGGGGATTCACCCCTCCACTTT.

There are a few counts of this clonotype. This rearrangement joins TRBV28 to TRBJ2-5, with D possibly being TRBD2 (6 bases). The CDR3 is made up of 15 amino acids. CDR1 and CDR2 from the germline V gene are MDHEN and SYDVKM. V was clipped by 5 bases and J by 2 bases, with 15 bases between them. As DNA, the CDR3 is TGTGCCAGCAGTCCCTCCGGTGGGGGGCAAGAGACCCAGTACTTC. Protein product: CASSPSGGGQETQYF.

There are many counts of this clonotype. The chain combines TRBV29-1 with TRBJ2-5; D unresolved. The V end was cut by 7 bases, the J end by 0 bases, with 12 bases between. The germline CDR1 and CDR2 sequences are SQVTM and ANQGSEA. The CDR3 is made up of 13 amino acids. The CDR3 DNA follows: TGCAGCGCCCTGGGCCCGTACCAAGAGACCCAGTACTTC. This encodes CSALGPYQETQYF. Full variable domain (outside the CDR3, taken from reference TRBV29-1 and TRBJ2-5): SAVISQKPSRDICQRGTSLTIQCQVDSQVTMMFWYRQQPGQSLTLIATANQGSEATYESGFVIDKFPISRPNLTFSTLTVSNMSPEDSSIYLCSALGPYQETQYFGPGTRLLVL.

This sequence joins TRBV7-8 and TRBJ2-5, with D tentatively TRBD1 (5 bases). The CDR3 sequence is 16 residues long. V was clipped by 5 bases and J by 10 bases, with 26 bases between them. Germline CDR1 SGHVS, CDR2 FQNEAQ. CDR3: CASSQTLGTGSGGQYF. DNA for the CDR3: TGTGCCAGCAGCCAGACGCTCGGTACAGGCTCGGGCGGCCAGTACTTC.

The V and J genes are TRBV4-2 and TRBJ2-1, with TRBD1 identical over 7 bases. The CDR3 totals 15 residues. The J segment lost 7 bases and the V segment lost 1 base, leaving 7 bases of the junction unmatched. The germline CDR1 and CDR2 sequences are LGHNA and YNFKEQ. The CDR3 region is CASSQVYRGENEQFF. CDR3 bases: TGTGCCAGCAGCCAAGTTTACAGGGGTGAGAATGAGCAGTTCTTC.

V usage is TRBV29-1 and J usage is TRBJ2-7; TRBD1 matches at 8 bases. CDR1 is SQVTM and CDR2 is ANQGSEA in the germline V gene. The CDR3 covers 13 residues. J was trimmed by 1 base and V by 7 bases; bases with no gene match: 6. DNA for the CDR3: TGCAGCGCCCACGACAGGGGATCCTACGAGCAGTACTTC. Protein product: CSAHDRGSYEQYF.

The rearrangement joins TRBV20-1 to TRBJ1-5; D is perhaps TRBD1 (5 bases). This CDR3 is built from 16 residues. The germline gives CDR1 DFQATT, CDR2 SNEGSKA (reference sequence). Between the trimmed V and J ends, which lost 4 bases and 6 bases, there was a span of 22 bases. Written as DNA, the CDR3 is TGCAGTGCTATAAAAAGGACGGGAGGGGTTTTTCAGCCCCAGCATTTT. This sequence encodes CSAIKRTGGVFQPQHF.

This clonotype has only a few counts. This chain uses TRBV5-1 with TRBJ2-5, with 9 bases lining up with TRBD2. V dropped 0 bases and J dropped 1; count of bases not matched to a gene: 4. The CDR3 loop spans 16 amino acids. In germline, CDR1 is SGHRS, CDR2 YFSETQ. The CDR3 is CASSLGSGGTQETQYF. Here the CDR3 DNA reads TGCGCCAGCAGCTTGGGTAGCGGGGGAACCCAAGAGACCCAGTACTTC.

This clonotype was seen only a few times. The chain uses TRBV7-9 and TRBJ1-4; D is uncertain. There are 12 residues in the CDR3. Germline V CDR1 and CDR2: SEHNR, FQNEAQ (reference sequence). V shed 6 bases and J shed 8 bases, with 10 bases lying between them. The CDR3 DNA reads TGTGCCAGCAGTGAGATCGGGGAAAAACTGTTTTTT. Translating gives CASSEIGEKLFF.

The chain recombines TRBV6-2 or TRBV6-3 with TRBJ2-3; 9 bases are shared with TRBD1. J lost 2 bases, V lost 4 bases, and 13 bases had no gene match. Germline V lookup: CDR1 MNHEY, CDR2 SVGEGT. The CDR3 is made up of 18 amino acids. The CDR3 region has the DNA TGTGCCAGCAGTTTTGGGACAGGGATAGGTATCAACACAGATACGCAGTATTTT. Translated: CASSFGTGIGINTDTQYF.

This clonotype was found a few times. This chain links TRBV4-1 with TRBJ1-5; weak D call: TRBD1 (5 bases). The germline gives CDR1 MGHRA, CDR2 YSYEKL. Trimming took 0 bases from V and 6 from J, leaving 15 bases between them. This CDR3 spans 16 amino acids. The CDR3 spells CASSQDRGTLGQPQHF. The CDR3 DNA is TGCGCCAGCAGCCAAGATCGGGGGACTTTGGGTCAGCCCCAGCATTTT.